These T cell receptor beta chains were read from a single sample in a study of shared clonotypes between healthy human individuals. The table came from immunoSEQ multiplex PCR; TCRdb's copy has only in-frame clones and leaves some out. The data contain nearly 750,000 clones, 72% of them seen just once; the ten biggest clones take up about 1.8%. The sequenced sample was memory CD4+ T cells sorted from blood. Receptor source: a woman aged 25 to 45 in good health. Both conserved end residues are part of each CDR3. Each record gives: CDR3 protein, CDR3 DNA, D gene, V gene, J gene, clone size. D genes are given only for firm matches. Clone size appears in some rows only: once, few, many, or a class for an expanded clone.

CASSVDGGTRGYEQFF	TGTGCCAGCAGCGTAGATGGTGGGACTAGGGGGTATGAGCAGTTCTTC	TRBD2	TRBV9	TRBJ2-1	few
CASRGRYTDTQYF	TGTGCCAGCAGAGGGAGGTACACAGATACGCAGTATTTT	NA	TRBV2	TRBJ2-3	NA
CASSSTSVGAGEQFF	TGTGCCAGCAGTTCGACTAGCGTGGGGGCGGGTGAGCAGTTCTTC	TRBD2	TRBV6-6	TRBJ2-1	NA
CASRELGTPIGGTVLTF	TGTGCCAGCAGAGAGCTCGGGACGCCCATTGGGGGAACCGTCCTGACTTTC	NA	TRBV2	TRBJ2-6	NA
CASSNHGGGRLETQYF	TGTGCCAGCAGTAACCACGGGGGCGGGAGGCTGGAGACCCAGTACTTC	TRBD2	TRBV7-2	TRBJ2-5	NA
CASSSQPYNEQFF	TGTGCCAGCAGCTCCCAACCCTACAATGAGCAGTTCTTC	NA	TRBV7-2	TRBJ2-1	NA
CASISGGRYTGELFF	TGTGCCAGCATCTCGGGAGGGCGCTACACCGGGGAGCTGTTTTTT	TRBD2	TRBV28	TRBJ2-2	NA
CASSNPEGGYSNQPQHF	TGTGCCAGCAGCAACCCCGAAGGAGGCTATAGCAATCAGCCCCAGCATTTT	NA	TRBV21-1	TRBJ1-5	few
CASSFQNQPQHF	TGTGCCAGCAGCTTTCAAAATCAGCCCCAGCATTTT	NA	TRBV7-9	TRBJ1-5	NA
CASSYRQGAGEAFF	TGCGCCAGCAGCTATAGACAGGGGGCCGGAGAAGCTTTCTTT	TRBD1	TRBV5-1	TRBJ1-1	many
CASRTSGSGSYEQYF	TGTGCCAGCAGGACTAGCGGGAGTGGTTCCTACGAGCAGTACTTC	TRBD2	TRBV28	TRBJ2-7	NA
CASSQERRRVTGELFF	TGTGCCAGCAGCCAAGAGAGACGCAGAGTGACCGGGGAGCTGTTTTTT	NA	TRBV14	TRBJ2-2	NA
CASSVGGPSSGANVLTF	TGTGCCAGCAGCGTAGGGGGGCCAAGCTCTGGGGCCAACGTCCTGACTTTC	NA	TRBV9	TRBJ2-6	NA
CSVLAGGIETQYF	TGCAGCGTACTAGCGGGAGGGATAGAGACCCAGTACTTC	TRBD2	TRBV29-1	TRBJ2-5	NA
CASRGTALTEAFF	TGCGCCAGCAGGGGGACAGCTCTCACTGAAGCTTTCTTT	TRBD1	TRBV10-2	TRBJ1-1	NA
CASSRQLAGRLNEQFF	TGTGCCAGCAGCCGACAACTAGCGGGACGTCTCAATGAGCAGTTCTTC	TRBD2	TRBV14	TRBJ2-1	NA
CASSLAGVNYEQYF	TGTGCCAGCAGCTTAGCAGGGGTTAACTACGAGCAGTACTTC	NA	TRBV7-2	TRBJ2-7	NA
CASSVEGRAGASSYEQYF	TGTGCCAGTAGTGTTGAAGGGAGGGCGGGAGCGTCCTCCTACGAGCAGTACTTC	TRBD2	TRBV19	TRBJ2-7	NA
CASIQSGGGTGELFF	TGTGCCAGCATTCAAAGCGGGGGCGGGACCGGGGAGCTGTTTTTT	TRBD2	TRBV28	TRBJ2-2	few
CASSLRGQGALWETQYF	TGTGCCAGCAGTTTAAGGGGACAGGGGGCGCTCTGGGAGACCCAGTACTTC	TRBD1	TRBV27	TRBJ2-5	NA
CSVLAGAFYEQYF	TGCAGCGTTTTAGCGGGAGCCTTCTACGAGCAGTACTTC	TRBD2	TRBV29-1	TRBJ2-7	NA
CASRDQETQYF	TGCGCCAGCAGGGACCAAGAGACCCAGTACTTC	NA	TRBV5-1	TRBJ2-5	NA
CASRPARRAYEQYF	TGTGCCAGCAGACCTGCGCGCAGGGCCTACGAGCAGTACTTC	NA	TRBV28	TRBJ2-7	NA
CASSGRTGGYTDTQYF	TGCGCCAGCAGCGGACGGACAGGGGGCTATACAGATACGCAGTATTTT	TRBD1	TRBV5-1	TRBJ2-3	once
CASSSQQGVYGYTF	TGTGCCAGCAGTTCGCAACAGGGCGTCTATGGCTACACCTTC	NA	TRBV5-6	TRBJ1-2	NA
CASSWDRRETQYF	TGCGCCAGCAGCTGGGACAGGCGAGAGACCCAGTACTTC	TRBD1	TRBV5-1	TRBJ2-5	NA
CASSLRASAWANYGYTF	TGTGCCAGCAGTTTAAGGGCGTCCGCCTGGGCAAACTATGGCTACACCTTC	NA	TRBV27	TRBJ1-2	NA
CASSDGTGGQETQYF	TGCGCCAGCAGCGACGGGACAGGGGGCCAAGAGACCCAGTACTTC	TRBD1	TRBV5-1	TRBJ2-5	NA
CASSLSLSSYNEQFF	TGTGCCAGCAGCTTGAGCCTGAGCTCCTACAATGAGCAGTTCTTC	NA	TRBV5-4	TRBJ2-1	NA
CASSERGGSGSGEQYF	TGTGCCAGCAGTGAGAGGGGGGGTAGCGGGAGTGGCGAGCAGTACTTC	TRBD2	TRBV2	TRBJ2-7	NA
CASRGSGKNEQFF	TGCGCCAGCAGGGGGAGCGGGAAGAATGAGCAGTTCTTC	TRBD2	TRBV4-1	TRBJ2-1	NA
CASSPDFSYEQYF	TGTGCCAGCAGCCCGGACTTCTCCTACGAGCAGTACTTC	NA	TRBV27	TRBJ2-7	NA
CASSQGLAKNIQYF	TGTGCCAGCAGCCAAGGGCTAGCCAAAAACATTCAGTACTTC	NA	TRBV28	TRBJ2-4	NA
CASSKGAGHTDTQYF	TGTGCCAGCAGCAAAGGAGCTGGACACACAGATACGCAGTATTTT	NA	TRBV21-1	TRBJ2-3	few
CASSSPGMAANIQYF	TGTGCCAGCAGTTCCCCCGGTATGGCCGCAAACATTCAGTACTTC	NA	TRBV27	TRBJ2-4	NA
CASSQQGIKAEAFF	TGTGCCAGCAGCCAACAGGGAATTAAGGCTGAAGCTTTCTTT	NA	TRBV2	TRBJ1-1	NA
CASRPPGSQETQYF	TGTGCCAGCAGGCCCCCGGGGTCTCAAGAGACCCAGTACTTC	NA	TRBV2	TRBJ2-5	few
CASRDRAFSGNTIYF	TGTGCCAGCAGGGACAGGGCCTTCTCTGGAAACACCATATATTTT	TRBD1	TRBV6-5	TRBJ1-3	NA
CASSFQGADEKLFF	TGTGCCAGCAGCTTCCAGGGAGCGGACGAAAAACTGTTTTTT	NA	TRBV7-2	TRBJ1-4	NA